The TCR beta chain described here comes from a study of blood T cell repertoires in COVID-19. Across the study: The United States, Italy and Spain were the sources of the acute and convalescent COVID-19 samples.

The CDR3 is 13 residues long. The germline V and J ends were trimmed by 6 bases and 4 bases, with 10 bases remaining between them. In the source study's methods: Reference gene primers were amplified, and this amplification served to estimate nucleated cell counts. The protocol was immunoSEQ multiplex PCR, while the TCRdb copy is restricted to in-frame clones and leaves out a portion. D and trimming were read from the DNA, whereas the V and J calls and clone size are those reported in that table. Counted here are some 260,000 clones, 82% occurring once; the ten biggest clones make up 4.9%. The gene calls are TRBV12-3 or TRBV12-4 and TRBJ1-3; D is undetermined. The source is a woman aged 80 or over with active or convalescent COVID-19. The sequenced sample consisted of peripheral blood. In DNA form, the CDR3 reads TGTGCCAGCAGCAACCTGAGGGGAAACACCATATATTTT. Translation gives CASSNLRGNTIYF.